The clone carrying this T cell receptor beta chain has a single count. These data come from a study of shared clonotypes between healthy human individuals. Profiled with immunoSEQ multiplex PCR; TCRdb holds only in-frame clones, not every one. The sample lists roughly 1 million clones; about 80% were seen once. Germline CDR1 reads SGHTA; CDR2 reads FQGTGA. CDR3 length: 15 residues. Unmatched junction bases numbered 10, after V lost 4 bases and J lost 8 bases. Negatively enriched CD4+ T cells were divided by CD45RA into naive and memory. The clonotype comes from a man aged 18 to 35 in good health. Some clones in this sample may be carry-over from other donors' samples. The chain recombines TRBV7-3 with TRBJ2-1; 8 bases match TRBD1. Material: memory CD4+ T cells from PBMCs. As to subset: CD45RA-negative fraction. For the CDR3, the DNA is TGTGCCAGCAGCTCCGGACAGGGTTTAGGCGATGAGCAGTTCTTC. It is translated as CASSSGQGLGDEQFF.